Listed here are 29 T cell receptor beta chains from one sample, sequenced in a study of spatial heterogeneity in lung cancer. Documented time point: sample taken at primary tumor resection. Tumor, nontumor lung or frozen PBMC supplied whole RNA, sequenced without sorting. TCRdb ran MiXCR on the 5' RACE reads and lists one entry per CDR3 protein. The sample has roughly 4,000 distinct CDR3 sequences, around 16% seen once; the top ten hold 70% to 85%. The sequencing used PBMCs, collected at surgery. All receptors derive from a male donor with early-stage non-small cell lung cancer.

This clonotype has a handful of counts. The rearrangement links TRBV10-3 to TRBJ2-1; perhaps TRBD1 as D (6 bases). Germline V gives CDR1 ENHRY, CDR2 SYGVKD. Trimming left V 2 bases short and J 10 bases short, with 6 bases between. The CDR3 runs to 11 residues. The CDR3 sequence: CAISEDREQFF. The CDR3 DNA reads TGTGCCATCAGTGAGGACAGGGAGCAGTTCTTC.

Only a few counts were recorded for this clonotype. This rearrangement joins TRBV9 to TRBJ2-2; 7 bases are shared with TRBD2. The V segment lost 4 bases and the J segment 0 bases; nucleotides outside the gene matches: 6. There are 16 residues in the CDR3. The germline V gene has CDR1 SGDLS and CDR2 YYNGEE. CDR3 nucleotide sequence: TGTGCCAGCAGCAGCTCTAGCGGCCCGAACACCGGGGAGCTGTTTTTT. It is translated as CASSSSSGPNTGELFF.

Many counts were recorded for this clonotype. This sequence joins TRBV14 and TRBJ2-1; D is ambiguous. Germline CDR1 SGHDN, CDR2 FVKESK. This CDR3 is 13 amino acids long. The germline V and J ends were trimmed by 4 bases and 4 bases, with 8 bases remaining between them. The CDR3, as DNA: TGTGCCAGCAGCCCATCCCAATACAATGAGCAGTTCTTC. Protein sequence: CASSPSQYNEQFF.

CDR3 sequence reads: CASSLPGGNQPQHF. The CDR3 nucleotides read TGTGCCAGCAGCTTACCAGGGGGCAATCAGCCCCAGCATTTT. This rearrangement joins TRBV7-8 to TRBJ1-5; tentatively, D is TRBD1 (6 bases). Germline assignment: CDR1 SGHVS and CDR2 FQNEAQ. This CDR3 has 14 residues. Trimming removed 2 bases from V and 2 bases from J, with 7 bases in between.

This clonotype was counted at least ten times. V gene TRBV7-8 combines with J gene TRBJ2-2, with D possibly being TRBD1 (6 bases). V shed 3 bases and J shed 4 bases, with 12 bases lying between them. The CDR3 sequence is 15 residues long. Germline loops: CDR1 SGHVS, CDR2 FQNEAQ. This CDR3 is CASSLIQGPTGELFF. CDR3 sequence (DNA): TGTGCCAGCAGCTTGATTCAGGGGCCCACCGGGGAGCTGTTTTTT.

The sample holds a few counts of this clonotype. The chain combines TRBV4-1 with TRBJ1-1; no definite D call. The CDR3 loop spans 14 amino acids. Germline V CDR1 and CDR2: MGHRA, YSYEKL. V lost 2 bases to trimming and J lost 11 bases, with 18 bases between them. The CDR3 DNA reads TGCGCCAGCAGCCAAACTGGGATGGCCGAGAAGGCTTTCTTT. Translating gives CASSQTGMAEKAFF.

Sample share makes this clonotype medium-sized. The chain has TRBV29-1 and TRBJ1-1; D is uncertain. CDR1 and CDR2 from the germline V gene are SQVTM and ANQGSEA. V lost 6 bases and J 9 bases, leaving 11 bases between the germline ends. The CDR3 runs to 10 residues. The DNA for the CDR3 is TGCAGCGTCCTGACCAGCCAAGCTTTCTTT. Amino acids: CSVLTSQAFF.

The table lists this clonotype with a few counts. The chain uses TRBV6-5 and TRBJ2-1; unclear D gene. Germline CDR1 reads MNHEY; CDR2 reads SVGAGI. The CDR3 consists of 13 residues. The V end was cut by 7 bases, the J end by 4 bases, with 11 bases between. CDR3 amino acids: CASTGPNYNEQFF. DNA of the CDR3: TGTGCCAGCACCGGACCTAATTACAATGAGCAGTTCTTC.

Here the CDR3 reads CASSRTPGPPGETQYF. CDR3 nucleotide sequence: TGCGCCAGCAGCCGGACGCCGGGGCCTCCTGGGGAGACCCAGTACTTC. The V and J genes are TRBV4-1 and TRBJ2-5; D is perhaps TRBD1 or TRBD2 (5 bases each). The V and J ends lost 4 bases and 5 bases respectively, with 20 bases between them. CDR1 and CDR2 (germline): MGHRA, YSYEKL. This CDR3 is built from 16 residues.

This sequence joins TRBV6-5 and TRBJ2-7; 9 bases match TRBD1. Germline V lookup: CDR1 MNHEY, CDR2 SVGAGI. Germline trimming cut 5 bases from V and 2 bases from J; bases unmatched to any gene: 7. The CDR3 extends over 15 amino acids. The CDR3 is CASSTEGQGPYEQYF. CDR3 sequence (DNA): TGTGCCAGCAGTACGGAGGGACAGGGCCCCTACGAGCAGTACTTC.

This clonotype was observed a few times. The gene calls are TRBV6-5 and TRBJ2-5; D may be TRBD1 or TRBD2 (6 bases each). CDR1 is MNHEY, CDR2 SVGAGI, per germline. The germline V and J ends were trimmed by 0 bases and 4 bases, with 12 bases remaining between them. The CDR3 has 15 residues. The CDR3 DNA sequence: TGTGCCAGCAGTTACTCGTGGGGGGCTGGAGAGACCCAGTACTTC. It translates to CASSYSWGAGETQYF.

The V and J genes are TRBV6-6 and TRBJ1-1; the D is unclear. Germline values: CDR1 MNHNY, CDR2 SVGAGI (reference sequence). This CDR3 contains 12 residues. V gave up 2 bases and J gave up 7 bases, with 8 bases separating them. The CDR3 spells CASSYAQDEAFF. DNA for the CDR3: TGTGCCAGCAGTTACGCTCAGGATGAAGCTTTCTTT.

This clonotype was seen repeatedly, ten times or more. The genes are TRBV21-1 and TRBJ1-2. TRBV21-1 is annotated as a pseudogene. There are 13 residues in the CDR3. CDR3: CASSKLVSYGYTF. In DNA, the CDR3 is TGTGCCAGCAGCAAATTAGTTTCCTATGGCTACACCTTC.

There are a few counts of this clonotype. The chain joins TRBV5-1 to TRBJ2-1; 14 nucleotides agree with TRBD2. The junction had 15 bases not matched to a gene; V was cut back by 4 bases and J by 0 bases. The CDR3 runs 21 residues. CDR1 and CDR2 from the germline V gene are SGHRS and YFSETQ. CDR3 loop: CASSLEGTSGSGSSSYNEQFF. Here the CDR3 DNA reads TGCGCCAGCAGCCTGGAAGGGACTAGCGGGAGCGGTTCAAGCTCCTACAATGAGCAGTTCTTC.

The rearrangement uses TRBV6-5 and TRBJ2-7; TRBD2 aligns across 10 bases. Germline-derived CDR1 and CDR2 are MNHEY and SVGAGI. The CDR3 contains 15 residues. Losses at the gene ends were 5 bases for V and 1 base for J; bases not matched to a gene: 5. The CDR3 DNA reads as TGTGCCAGCAGTCCTAGCGGGAGAAGGTCCTACGAGCAGTACTTC. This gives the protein CASSPSGRRSYEQYF.

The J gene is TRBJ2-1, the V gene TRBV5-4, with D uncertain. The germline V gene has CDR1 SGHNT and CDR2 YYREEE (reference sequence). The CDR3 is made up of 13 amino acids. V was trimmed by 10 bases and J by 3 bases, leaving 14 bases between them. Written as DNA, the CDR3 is TGTGCCGTGACCGACCAAGACTACAATGAGCAGTTCTTC. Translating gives CAVTDQDYNEQFF.

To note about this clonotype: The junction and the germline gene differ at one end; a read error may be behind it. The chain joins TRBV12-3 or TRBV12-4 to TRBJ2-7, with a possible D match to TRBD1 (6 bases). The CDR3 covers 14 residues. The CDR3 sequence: CASSLGGPGDEQYF. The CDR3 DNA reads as TGTGCCAGCAGCTTAGGGGGACCCGGCGACGAGCAGTACTTC.

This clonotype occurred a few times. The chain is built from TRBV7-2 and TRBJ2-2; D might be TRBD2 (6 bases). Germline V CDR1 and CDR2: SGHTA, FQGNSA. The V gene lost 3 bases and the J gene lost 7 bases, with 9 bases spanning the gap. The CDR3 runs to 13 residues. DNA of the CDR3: TGTGCCAGCAGCTTTAGCGGCGGCGGGGAGCTGTTTTTT. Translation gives CASSFSGGGELFF.

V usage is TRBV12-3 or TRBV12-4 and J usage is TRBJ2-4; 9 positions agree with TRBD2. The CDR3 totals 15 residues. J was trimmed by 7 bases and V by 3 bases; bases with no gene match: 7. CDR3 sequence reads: CASSFGRGGRNIQYF. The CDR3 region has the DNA TGTGCCAGCAGTTTTGGGCGGGGGGGCCGGAACATTCAGTACTTC.

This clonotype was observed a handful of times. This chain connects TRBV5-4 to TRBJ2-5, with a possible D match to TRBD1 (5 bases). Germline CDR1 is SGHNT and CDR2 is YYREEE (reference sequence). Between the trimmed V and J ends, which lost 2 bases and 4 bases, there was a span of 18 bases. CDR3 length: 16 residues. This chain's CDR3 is CASSLTSATGGETQYF. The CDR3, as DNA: TGTGCCAGCAGCTTAACCTCCGCTACAGGTGGAGAGACCCAGTACTTC.

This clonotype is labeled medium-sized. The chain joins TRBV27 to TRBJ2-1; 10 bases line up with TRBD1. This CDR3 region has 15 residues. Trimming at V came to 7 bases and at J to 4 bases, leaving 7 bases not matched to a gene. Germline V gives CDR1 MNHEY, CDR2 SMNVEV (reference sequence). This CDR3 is CASNSGTGVYNEQFF. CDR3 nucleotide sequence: TGTGCCAGCAATTCCGGGACAGGGGTATACAATGAGCAGTTCTTC.

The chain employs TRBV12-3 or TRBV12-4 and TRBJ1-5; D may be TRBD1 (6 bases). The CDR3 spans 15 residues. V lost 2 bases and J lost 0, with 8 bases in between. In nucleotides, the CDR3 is TGTGCCAGCAGTTTAACAGGGTATAGCAATCAGCCCCAGCATTTT. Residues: CASSLTGYSNQPQHF.

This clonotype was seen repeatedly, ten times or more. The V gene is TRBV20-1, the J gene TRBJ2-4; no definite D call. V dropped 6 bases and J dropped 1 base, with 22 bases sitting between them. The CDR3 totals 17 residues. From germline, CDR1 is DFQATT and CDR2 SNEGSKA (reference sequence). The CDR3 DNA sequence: TGCAGTGCCACACGGGTCGAGCTAGGAACTGCCAAAAACATTCAGTACTTC. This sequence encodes CSATRVELGTAKNIQYF.

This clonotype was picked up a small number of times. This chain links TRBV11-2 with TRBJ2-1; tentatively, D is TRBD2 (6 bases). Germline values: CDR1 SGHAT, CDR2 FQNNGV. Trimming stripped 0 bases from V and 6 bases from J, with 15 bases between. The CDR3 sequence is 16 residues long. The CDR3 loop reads CASSLEYGSGSNEQFF. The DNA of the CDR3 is TGTGCCAGCAGCTTAGAATACGGGAGCGGTTCCAATGAGCAGTTCTTC. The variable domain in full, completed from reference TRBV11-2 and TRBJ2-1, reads EAGVAQSPRYKIIEKRQSVAFWCNPISGHATLYWYQQILGQGPKLLIQFQNNGVVDDSQLPKDRFSAERLKGVDSTLKIQPAKLEDSAVYLCASSLEYGSGSNEQFFGPGTRLTVL.

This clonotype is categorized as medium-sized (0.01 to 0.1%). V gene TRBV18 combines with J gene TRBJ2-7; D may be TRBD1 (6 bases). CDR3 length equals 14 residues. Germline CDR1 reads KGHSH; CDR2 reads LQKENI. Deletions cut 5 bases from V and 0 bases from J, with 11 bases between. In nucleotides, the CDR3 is TGTGCCAGCTCATCGGGACAAGACTCCTACGAGCAGTACTTC. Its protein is CASSSGQDSYEQYF. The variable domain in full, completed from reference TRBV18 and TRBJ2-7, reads NAGVMQNPRHLVRRRGQEARLRCSPMKGHSHVYWYRQLPEEGLKFMVYLQKENIIDESGMPKERFSAEFPKEGPSILRIQQVVRGDSAAYFCASSSGQDSYEQYFGPGTRLTVT.

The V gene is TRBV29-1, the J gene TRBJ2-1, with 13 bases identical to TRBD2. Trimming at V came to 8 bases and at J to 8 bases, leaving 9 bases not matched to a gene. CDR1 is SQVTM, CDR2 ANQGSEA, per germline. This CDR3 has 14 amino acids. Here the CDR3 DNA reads TGCAGCACTACCGGGACTAGCGGGATGGATGAGCAGTTCTTC. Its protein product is CSTTGTSGMDEQFF.

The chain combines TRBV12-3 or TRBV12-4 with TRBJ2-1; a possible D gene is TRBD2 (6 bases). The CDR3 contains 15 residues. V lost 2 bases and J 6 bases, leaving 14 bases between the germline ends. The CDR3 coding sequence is TGTGCCAGCAGTTTATCCACCGGGACTTCCAATGAGCAGTTCTTC. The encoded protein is CASSLSTGTSNEQFF.

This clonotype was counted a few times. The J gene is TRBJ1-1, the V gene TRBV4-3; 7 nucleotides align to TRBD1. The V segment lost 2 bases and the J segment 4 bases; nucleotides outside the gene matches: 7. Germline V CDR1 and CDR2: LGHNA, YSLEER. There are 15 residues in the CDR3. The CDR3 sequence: CASSQIGTAFTEAFF. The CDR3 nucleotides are TGCGCCAGCAGCCAAATCGGGACAGCTTTCACTGAAGCTTTCTTT.

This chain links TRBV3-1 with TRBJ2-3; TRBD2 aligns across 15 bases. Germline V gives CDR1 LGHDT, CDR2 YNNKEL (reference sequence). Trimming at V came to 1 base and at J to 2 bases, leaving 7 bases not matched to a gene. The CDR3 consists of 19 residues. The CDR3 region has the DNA TGTGCCAGCAGCCAAGTGGGGACTAGCGGGGGGCTGCTCACAGATACGCAGTATTTT. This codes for CASSQVGTSGGLLTDTQYF.